These T cell receptor beta chains were read from a single sample in a study of Tregs in tolerant kidney transplant recipients. Produced via immunoSEQ multiplex PCR; TCRdb's table is partial and in-frame only. The sample shows around 20,000 clones, approximately 85% of them seen only once. Sequencing used Tregs from blood. Source of these receptors: a human donor in good health. The CDR3 runs from the conserved cysteine through the conserved F or W. A D gene is named only where the DNA matches it firmly. The size entry is marked missing in some rows and otherwise reads once, few, many or a size class.

>TRBV5-1|-|-|TRBJ1-1
CASRWGAGTEAFF
TGCGCCAGCAGGTGGGGGGCCGGCACTGAAGCTTTCTTT
>TRBV7-3|-|-|TRBJ2-5
CASSRAQTQYF
TGTGCCAGCAGCAGGGCTCAGACCCAGTACTTC
>TRBV18|once|-|TRBJ2-1
CATIRDLRNEQFF
TGTGCCACGATCCGGGACTTGCGCAATGAGCAGTTCTTC
>TRBV19|few|-|TRBJ2-5
CASSSPFKGLGETQYF
TGTGCCAGTAGTAGCCCCTTTAAAGGTTTGGGGGAGACCCAGTACTTC
>TRBV28|-|-|TRBJ1-2
CASLPGGARGYTF
TGTGCCAGCCTTCCGGGGGGGGCGCGAGGCTACACCTTC
>TRBV6-5|once|TRBD2|TRBJ2-3
CASSYSGGTDTQYF
TGTGCCAGCAGTTATAGCGGGGGGACAGATACGCAGTATTTT
>TRBV18|medium-sized|-|TRBJ2-2
CASSPLGSGELFF
TGTGCCAGCTCACCACTAGGTTCGGGGGAGCTGTTTTTT
>TRBV7-2|-|TRBD1|TRBJ1-1
CASRPDRASEAFF
TGTGCCAGCAGGCCCGACAGGGCATCTGAAGCTTTCTTT
>TRBV19|-|-|TRBJ1-2
CASSIVTGGAYGYTF
TGTGCCAGTAGTATAGTAACCGGGGGGGCCTATGGCTACACCTTC
>TRBV11-2|-|-|TRBJ2-7
CASSYQPGLSYEQYF
TGTGCCAGCAGCTATCAGCCGGGACTCTCATACGAGCAGTACTTC